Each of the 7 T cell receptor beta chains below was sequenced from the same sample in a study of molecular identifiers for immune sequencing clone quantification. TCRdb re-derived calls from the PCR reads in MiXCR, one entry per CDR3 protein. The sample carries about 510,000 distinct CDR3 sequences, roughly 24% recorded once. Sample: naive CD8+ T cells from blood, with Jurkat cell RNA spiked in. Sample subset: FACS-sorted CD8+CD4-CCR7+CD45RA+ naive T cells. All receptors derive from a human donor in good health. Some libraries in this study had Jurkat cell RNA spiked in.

CDR3 amino acids: CAWSAYRGGTEAFF. The CDR3 DNA reads TGTGCCTGGAGTGCATACAGGGGAGGCACTGAAGCTTTCTTT. The V gene is TRBV30, the J gene TRBJ1-1; 7 positions agree with TRBD1. This CDR3 region has 14 residues. Germline CDR1 is GTSNPN and CDR2 is SVGIG (reference sequence). V was clipped by 1 base and J by 4 bases; unmatched bases: 6.

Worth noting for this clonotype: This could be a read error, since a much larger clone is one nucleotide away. The CDR3 loop reads CATSDTGGSVQPQHF. The CDR3 DNA follows: TGTGCCACCAGTGATACTGGGGGGTCGGTTCAGCCCCAGCATTTT. The chain links TRBV24-1 to TRBJ1-5; perhaps TRBD1 as D (5 bases). The germline CDR1 and CDR2 sequences are KGHDR and SFDVKD. The CDR3 spans 15 residues. Trimming took off 3 bases at V and 6 bases at J, with 14 bases between the two ends.

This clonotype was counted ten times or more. The CDR3: CASSPPAGAVTDTQYF. In DNA, the CDR3 is TGTGCCAGCAGCCCCCCTGCGGGGGCGGTCACAGATACGCAGTATTTT. The chain combines TRBV7-9 with TRBJ2-3, with a tentative D call TRBD2 (7 bases). CDR1 is SEHNR and CDR2 is FQNEAQ in the germline V gene (reference sequence). The CDR3 is 16 residues long. V lost 5 bases, J lost 2 bases, and 17 bases lay in between.

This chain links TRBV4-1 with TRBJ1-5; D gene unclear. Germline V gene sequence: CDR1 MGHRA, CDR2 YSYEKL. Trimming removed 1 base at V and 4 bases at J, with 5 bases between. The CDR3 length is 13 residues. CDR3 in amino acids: CASSQARNQPQHF. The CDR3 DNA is TGCGCCAGCAGCCAAGCCAGGAATCAGCCCCAGCATTTT.

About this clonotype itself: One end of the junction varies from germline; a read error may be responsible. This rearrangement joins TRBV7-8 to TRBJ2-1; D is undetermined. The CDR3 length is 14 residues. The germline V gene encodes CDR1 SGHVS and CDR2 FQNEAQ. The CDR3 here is CASCFVGPYNEQFF. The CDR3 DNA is TGTGCCAGCTGCTTCGTCGGACCCTACAATGAGCAGTTCTTC.

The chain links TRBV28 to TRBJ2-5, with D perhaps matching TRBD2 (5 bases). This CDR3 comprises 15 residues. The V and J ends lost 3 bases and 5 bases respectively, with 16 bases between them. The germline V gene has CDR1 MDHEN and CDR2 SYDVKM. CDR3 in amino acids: CASSLTLLTGETQYF. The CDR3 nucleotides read TGTGCCAGCAGTTTGACCTTGTTGACGGGGGAGACCCAGTACTTC.

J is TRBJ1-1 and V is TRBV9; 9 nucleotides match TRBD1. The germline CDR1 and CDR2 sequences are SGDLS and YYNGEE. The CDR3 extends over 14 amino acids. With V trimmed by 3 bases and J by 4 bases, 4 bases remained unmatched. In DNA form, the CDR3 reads TGTGCCAGCAGCGCGGAGGACAGGGGCACTGAAGCTTTCTTT. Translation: CASSAEDRGTEAFF.